The subject of this entry is one TCR beta chain. The source of the sample is a study of cytomegalovirus exposure and HLA in healthy donors. The V gene's germline CDR1 is SGHRS and CDR2 YFSETQ. J gave up 7 bases and V 3 bases, and 9 bases lay outside the gene matches. The CDR3 is 14 residues long. In the PCR, 60 Vbeta and 13 Jbeta primers were used. Clones were sequenced by immunoSEQ multiplex PCR, and TCRdb holds only the in-frame ones, with some missing. This sample contains some 140,000 clones. The chain couples TRBV5-1 to TRBJ2-7; the match to TRBD2 covers 8 bases. Sequencing was performed on PBMCs. The sequence came from a woman aged 40 to 50 in good health and CMV-seronegative. The CDR3 loop reads CASSSVLAALEQYF. CDR3 coding DNA: TGCGCCAGCAGCTCGGTACTAGCGGCGTTGGAGCAGTACTTC.